These 7 T cell receptor beta chains came from one sample sequenced in a study of blood T cell repertoires in COVID-19. The repertoire was sequenced with immunoSEQ multiplex PCR; TCRdb's copy has only in-frame clones and lacks some. The sample lists around 200,000 clones; 65% to 90% were seen once. Sequencing input: PBMCs or T cells enriched from blood (not recorded which). The receptor source for this set is a woman aged 25 to 39 who had been exposed to COVID-19.

The rearrangement links TRBV30 to TRBJ1-1; no firm D call. The germline CDR1 and CDR2 sequences are GTSNPN and SVGIG (reference sequence). The ends were cut back, 3 bases at V and 7 bases at J, with 12 bases in the middle. The CDR3 has 12 residues. CDR3 in DNA: TGTGCCTGGAGGAGAAGTGCCCTTGAAGCTTTCTTT. It yields the protein CAWRRSALEAFF.

This clone was picked up a small number of times. J is TRBJ1-5 and V is TRBV10-1; D ambiguous. The length of the CDR3 is 14 residues. Trimming left V 4 bases short and J 0 bases short, with 7 bases between. The V gene's germline CDR1 is WNHNN and CDR2 SYGVQD (reference sequence). The CDR3 DNA sequence: TGCGCCAGCAGTGTTAGGAGTAGCAATCAGCCCCAGCATTTT. Residues: CASSVRSSNQPQHF.

The V call is TRBV12-3 or TRBV12-4, the J call TRBJ2-7, with TRBD1 identical over 7 bases. The trim removed 1 base at V and 10 bases at J, leaving 1 base unmatched. The CDR3 is 11 amino acids. The CDR3 here is CASSLGDRQYF. Here the CDR3 DNA reads TGTGCCAGCAGTTTAGGGGACAGACAGTACTTC.

V is TRBV15 and J is TRBJ2-3; weak D call: TRBD1 (6 bases). The V end was cut by 2 bases, the J end by 6 bases, with 15 bases between. The CDR3 length is 15 residues. Germline CDR1 is LNHNV and CDR2 is YYDKDF (reference sequence). This chain's CDR3 is CATSRNRPGVDTQYF. In DNA form, the CDR3 reads TGTGCCACCAGCAGAAACCGACCAGGGGTTGATACGCAGTATTTT. Full variable domain (rest looked up from reference TRBV15 and TRBJ2-3): DAMVIQNPRYQVTQFGKPVTLSCSQTLNHNVMYWYQQKSSQAPKLLFHYYDKDFNNEADTPDNFQSRRPNTSFCFLDIRSPGLGDTAMYLCATSRNRPGVDTQYFGPGTRLTVL.

V is TRBV2 and J is TRBJ1-3, with a possible D match to TRBD1 (6 bases). The V end lost 8 bases, the J end lost 3 bases, and 8 bases lay between the germline ends. CDR1 and CDR2 (germline): SNHLY, FYNNEI. CDR3 length equals 12 residues. The CDR3 is CASGGDGNTIYF. CDR3 DNA sequence: TGTGCCAGCGGGGGCGATGGAAACACCATATATTTT.

This clone showed up just a few times. The V gene is TRBV30, the J gene TRBJ1-6; perhaps TRBD1 as D (5 bases). V was trimmed by 4 bases and J by 7 bases, leaving 14 bases between them. Per the germline V gene, CDR1 is GTSNPN and CDR2 is SVGIG (reference sequence). The CDR3 consists of 14 residues. CDR3 DNA sequence: TGTGCCTGGACCGGGGGGATGTTCAATTCACCCCTCCACTTT. Amino acid sequence: CAWTGGMFNSPLHF.

Points on this clone: Other DNA sequences in this specimen translate into the identical CDR3. The rearrangement links TRBV2 to TRBJ1-5; D is ambiguous. CDR1 and CDR2 from the germline V gene are SNHLY and FYNNEI. Trimming pared 2 bases from V and 4 bases from J, leaving 6 bases between. CDR3 length equals 13 residues. CDR3 in DNA: TGTGCCAGCAGTGAAATCGGTAATCAGCCCCAGCATTTT. The encoded protein is CASSEIGNQPQHF.